The sequence of this TCR beta chain was determined in a study of cytotoxic CD8 clonotypes in ibrutinib-treated CLL. Cryopreserved PBMCs were the source of about 1.9 micrograms of genomic DNA, which went to TCR beta libraries. The planned depth of sequencing spanned 1 in 200,000 to 1 in 1 million T cells. Assay used: immunoSEQ multiplex PCR; TCRdb lists only in-frame clones, some missing. The profile shows about 300,000 clones, 76% of them singletons. Findings and caveats of the study: Public clonotypes (which were uncommon) either contracted or remained stable on treatment. Higher clonality was seen at ibrutinib response and a return toward baseline at progression.

With respect to this clone: Its antigen is not known.

With 0 bases removed from V and 3 bases from J, the gap between germline ends came to 14 bases. The CDR3 length is 16 residues. The germline V gene encodes CDR1 SNHLY and CDR2 FYNNEI. The input for sequencing was PBMCs, taken at disease progression, from a patient treated with ibrutinib. The TCR was taken from a human donor with chronic lymphocytic leukemia. The chain uses TRBV2 and TRBJ1-1; D is possibly TRBD1 (5 bases). The CDR3 spells CASSEARAGLYTEAFF. CDR3 in DNA: TGTGCCAGCAGTGAAGCTCGAGCAGGGCTTTACACTGAAGCTTTCTTT. Full variable domain (outside the CDR3, taken from reference TRBV2 and TRBJ1-1): EPEVTQTPSHQVTQMGQEVILRCVPISNHLYFYWYRQILGQKVEFLVSFYNNEISEKSEIFDDQFSVERPDGSNFTLKIRSTKLEDSAMYFCASSEARAGLYTEAFFGQGTRLTVV.